The 13 T cell receptor beta chains given below trace back to one sample, sequenced in a study of cytomegalovirus exposure and HLA in healthy donors (dated by TCRdb to 2016 to 2017). The library was built by means of the immunoSEQ multiplex PCR assay. In its TCRdb copy, this immuneACCESS table keeps in-frame sequences only and misses some clones. Where compared with another copy, unresolved V genes explain less than half of these, and the others have no known cause. The sample table holds around 150,000 clones, of which 86% were seen once. 5% to 7% of the sample is held by the ten biggest clonotypes. The sample consisted of PBMCs. The receptors shown here come from a woman aged 25 to 39 in good health and CMV-seronegative.

The V call is TRBV7-2, the J call TRBJ2-7; a weak D match, TRBD1 (7 bases). This CDR3 comprises 16 residues. CDR1 is SGHTA, CDR2 FQGNSA, per germline. Trimming cost V 3 bases and J 2 bases, with 17 bases left between them. CDR3 DNA: TGTGCCAGCAGCTTCAGGGGGGTCGGTAATCCCTACGAGCAGTACTTC. It translates to CASSFRGVGNPYEQYF.

The chain joins TRBV9 to TRBJ2-5; 7 bases line up with TRBD2. Looked up from germline, CDR1 is SGDLS and CDR2 is YYNGEE. The CDR3 loop spans 15 amino acids. Losses at the gene ends were 0 bases for V and 1 base for J; bases not matched to a gene: 3. The CDR3 reads CASSVGGGVQETQYF. The CDR3 DNA reads as TGTGCCAGCAGCGTAGGGGGAGGGGTCCAAGAGACCCAGTACTTC.

The chain uses TRBV19 and TRBJ1-3; possible D gene TRBD1, 5 bases. This CDR3 contains 14 residues. The V end lost 6 bases, the J end lost 3 bases, and 12 bases lay between the germline ends. Germline CDR1 and CDR2: LNHDA and SQIVND (reference sequence). This CDR3 is CASSPGGNGNTIYF. CDR3 in DNA: TGTGCCAGTAGCCCTGGGGGTAATGGAAACACCATATATTTT.

This chain connects TRBV19 to TRBJ1-5; D is undetermined. V was trimmed by 3 bases and J by 5 bases, leaving 14 bases between them. Germline V lookup: CDR1 LNHDA, CDR2 SQIVND (reference sequence). The CDR3 covers 15 residues. CDR3 nucleotide sequence: TGTGCCAGTAGTATCGGGTGGCAGATCGATCAGCCCCAGCATTTT. It codes for CASSIGWQIDQPQHF.

The rearrangement uses TRBV4-3 and TRBJ1-1; 9 bases map to TRBD1. Germline loops: CDR1 LGHNA, CDR2 YSLEER. The CDR3 sequence is 17 residues long. V gave up 3 bases and J gave up 5 bases; unmatched junction bases: 13. CDR3 nucleotide sequence: TGCGCCAGCAGCCAGGATCGTGGAACAGGGGGCTGGACTGAAGCTTTCTTT. Its translation is CASSQDRGTGGWTEAFF.

Turning to this clone: The identical CDR3 is also encoded by other nucleotide sequences in the sample. The J gene is TRBJ2-1, the V gene TRBV5-1; D is possibly TRBD2 (5 bases). V was pared by 0 bases and J by 0 bases, with 7 bases between. Germline V gene data show CDR1 as SGHRS and CDR2 as YFSETQ. The CDR3 length is 15 residues. In DNA, the CDR3 is TGCGCCAGCAGCTTGGCGGGGAGCTCCTACAATGAGCAGTTCTTC. Protein product: CASSLAGSSYNEQFF.

The chain uses TRBV30 and TRBJ1-1; D gene ambiguous. The germline V and J ends were trimmed by 3 bases and 4 bases, with 9 bases remaining between them. Germline V gene sequence: CDR1 GTSNPN, CDR2 SVGIG (reference sequence). The CDR3 covers 12 residues. CDR3 DNA: TGTGCCTGGAGGCTAGGGAGCACTGAAGCTTTCTTT. Residues: CAWRLGSTEAFF.

This clone has a single count. The rearrangement links TRBV4-2 to TRBJ1-1; D might be TRBD1 (5 bases). Germline assignment: CDR1 LGHNA and CDR2 YNFKEQ. CDR3 length equals 13 residues. Trimming took off 4 bases at V and 4 bases at J, with 10 bases between the two ends. CDR3 nucleotides: TGTGCCAGCAGCCCGGGGGGGGGCACTGAAGCTTTCTTT. The encoded protein is CASSPGGGTEAFF.

This sequence joins TRBV9 and TRBJ2-7; possible D gene TRBD1, 5 bases. Trimming removed 0 bases from V and 5 bases from J, with 6 bases in between. Germline lookup yields CDR1 SGDLS and CDR2 YYNGEE. The CDR3 consists of 12 residues. CDR3: CASSVGQNEQYF. The DNA of the CDR3 is TGTGCCAGCAGCGTAGGACAGAACGAGCAGTACTTC.

The chain joins TRBV7-9 to TRBJ2-7; 10 bases match TRBD1. CDR3 size: 18 residues. Trimming cost V 1 base and J 0 bases; bases outside gene matches: 9. Germline CDR1 reads SEHNR; CDR2 reads FQNEAQ (reference sequence). CDR3 residues: CASSLGEGTGVNSYEQYF. DNA for the CDR3: TGTGCCAGCAGCTTAGGAGAGGGGACAGGGGTAAACTCCTACGAGCAGTACTTC.

The genes are TRBV4-2 and TRBJ1-3, with D perhaps TRBD1 (5 bases). CDR1 and CDR2 (germline): LGHNA, YNFKEQ. The CDR3 covers 16 residues. Trimming took 0 bases from V and 4 from J, leaving 13 bases between them. CDR3 DNA: TGTGCCAGCAGCCAAGATCCCTTTGGGGCGGGAAACACCATATATTTT. This codes for CASSQDPFGAGNTIYF.

This chain uses TRBV27 with TRBJ1-1, with 7 bases that match TRBD1. In germline, CDR1 is MNHEY, CDR2 SMNVEV (reference sequence). This CDR3 has 17 amino acids. Trimming at V came to 5 bases and at J to 0 bases, leaving 12 bases not matched to a gene. The CDR3 DNA sequence: TGTGCCAGCAGTCCCGCGACAGGGCTTGGCATGAACACTGAAGCTTTCTTT. This codes for CASSPATGLGMNTEAFF.

The chain couples TRBV15 to TRBJ1-2; D gene uncertain. CDR1 and CDR2 from the germline V gene are LNHNV and YYDKDF (reference sequence). Trimming took 0 bases from V and 8 from J, leaving 7 bases between them. This CDR3 spans 12 amino acids. Written as DNA, the CDR3 is TGTGCCACCAGCAGAGATTCCAGCGGCTACACCTTC. Translating gives CATSRDSSGYTF.